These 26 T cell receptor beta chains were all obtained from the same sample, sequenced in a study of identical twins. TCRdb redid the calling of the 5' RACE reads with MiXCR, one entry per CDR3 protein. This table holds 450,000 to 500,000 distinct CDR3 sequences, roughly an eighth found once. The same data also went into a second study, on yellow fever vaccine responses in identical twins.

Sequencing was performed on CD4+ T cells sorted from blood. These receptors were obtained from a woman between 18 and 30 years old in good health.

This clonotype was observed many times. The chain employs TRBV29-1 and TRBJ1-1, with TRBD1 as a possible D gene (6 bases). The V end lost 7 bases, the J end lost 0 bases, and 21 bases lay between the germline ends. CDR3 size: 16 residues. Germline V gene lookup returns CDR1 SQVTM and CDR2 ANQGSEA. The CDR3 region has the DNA TGCAGCGGGAGACGGGATCAGGGGAGAATGAACACTGAAGCTTTCTTT. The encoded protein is CSGRRDQGRMNTEAFF.

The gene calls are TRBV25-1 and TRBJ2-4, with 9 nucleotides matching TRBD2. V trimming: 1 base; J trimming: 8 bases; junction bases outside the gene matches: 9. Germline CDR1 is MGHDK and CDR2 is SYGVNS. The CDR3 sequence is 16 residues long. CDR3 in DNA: TGTGCCAGCAGTGAATCCGGAGGCGGGAGGGCCGACATTCAGTACTTC. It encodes CASSESGGGRADIQYF.

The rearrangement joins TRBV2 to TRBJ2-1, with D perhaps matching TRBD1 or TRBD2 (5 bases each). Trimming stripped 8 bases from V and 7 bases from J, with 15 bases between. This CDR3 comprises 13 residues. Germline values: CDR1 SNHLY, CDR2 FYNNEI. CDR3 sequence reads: CASVRDQHNEQFF. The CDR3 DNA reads TGTGCCAGCGTACGGGACCAACATAATGAGCAGTTCTTC.

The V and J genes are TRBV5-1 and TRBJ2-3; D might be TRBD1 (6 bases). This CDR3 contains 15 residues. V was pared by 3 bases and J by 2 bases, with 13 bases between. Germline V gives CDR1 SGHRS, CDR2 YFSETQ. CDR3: CASSYGDRNTDTQYF. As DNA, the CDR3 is TGCGCCAGCAGCTACGGTGACAGGAACACAGATACGCAGTATTTT.

As DNA, the CDR3 is TGCGCCAGCAGCCTCCCGAGGGGACAGGCCTACTCTGGGGCCAACGTCCTGACTTTC. Translating it yields CASSLPRGQAYSGANVLTF. This chain connects TRBV5-1 to TRBJ2-6; TRBD1 agrees at 8 bases. V shed 4 bases and J 0 bases; nucleotides not matched to a gene: 12. Germline V gives CDR1 SGHRS, CDR2 YFSETQ. This CDR3 has 19 amino acids.

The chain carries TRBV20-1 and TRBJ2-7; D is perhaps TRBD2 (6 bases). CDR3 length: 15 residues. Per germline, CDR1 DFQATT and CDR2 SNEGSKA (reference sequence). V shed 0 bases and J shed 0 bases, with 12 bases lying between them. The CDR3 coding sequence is TGCAGTGCTAGAGAAGGTGGGACTCCCTCCTACGAGCAGTACTTC. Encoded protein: CSAREGGTPSYEQYF.

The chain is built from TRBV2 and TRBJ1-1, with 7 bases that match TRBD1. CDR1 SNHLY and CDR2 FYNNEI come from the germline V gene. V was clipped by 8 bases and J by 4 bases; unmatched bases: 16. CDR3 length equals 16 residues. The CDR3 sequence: CASSKNHRQGSTEAFF. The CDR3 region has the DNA TGTGCCAGCTCCAAAAATCACAGACAGGGTAGCACTGAAGCTTTCTTT.

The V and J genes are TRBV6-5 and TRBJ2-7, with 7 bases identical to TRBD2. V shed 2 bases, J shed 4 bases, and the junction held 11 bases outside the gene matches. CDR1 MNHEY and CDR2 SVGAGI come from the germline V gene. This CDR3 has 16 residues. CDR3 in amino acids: CASSYAALAGAYEQYF. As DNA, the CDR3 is TGTGCCAGCAGTTACGCCGCGCTCGCGGGAGCTTACGAGCAGTACTTC.

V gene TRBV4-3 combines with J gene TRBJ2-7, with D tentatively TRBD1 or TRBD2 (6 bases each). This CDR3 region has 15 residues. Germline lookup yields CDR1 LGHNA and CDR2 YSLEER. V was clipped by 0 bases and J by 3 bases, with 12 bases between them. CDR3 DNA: TGCGCCAGCAGCCAAGAGGGGCGGGACAACTACGAGCAGTACTTC. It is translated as CASSQEGRDNYEQYF.

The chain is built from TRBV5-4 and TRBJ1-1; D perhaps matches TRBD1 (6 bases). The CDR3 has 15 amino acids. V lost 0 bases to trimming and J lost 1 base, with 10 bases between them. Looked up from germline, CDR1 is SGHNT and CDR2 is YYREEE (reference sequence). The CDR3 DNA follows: TGTGCCAGCAGCTTGGGAGGACAGAAGAACACTGAAGCTTTCTTT. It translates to CASSLGGQKNTEAFF.

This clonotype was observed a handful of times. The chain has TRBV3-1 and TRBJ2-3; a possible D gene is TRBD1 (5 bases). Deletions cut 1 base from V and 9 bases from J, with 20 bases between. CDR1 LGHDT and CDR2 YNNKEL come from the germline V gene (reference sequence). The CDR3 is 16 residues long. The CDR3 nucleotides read TGTGCCAGCAGCCAAGCCCTCCGGATAACAGGAACGACGCAGTATTTT. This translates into CASSQALRITGTTQYF.

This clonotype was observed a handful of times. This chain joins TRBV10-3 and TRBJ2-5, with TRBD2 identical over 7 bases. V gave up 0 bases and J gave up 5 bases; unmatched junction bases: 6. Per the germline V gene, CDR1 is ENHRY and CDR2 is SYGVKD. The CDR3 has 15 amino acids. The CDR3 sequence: CAISESGAGTETQYF. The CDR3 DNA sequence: TGTGCCATCAGTGAGTCGGGAGCGGGGACTGAGACCCAGTACTTC.

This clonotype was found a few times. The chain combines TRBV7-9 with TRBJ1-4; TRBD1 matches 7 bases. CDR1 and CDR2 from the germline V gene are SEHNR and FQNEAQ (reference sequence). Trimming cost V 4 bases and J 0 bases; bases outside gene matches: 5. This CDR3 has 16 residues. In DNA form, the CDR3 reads TGTGCCAGCAGCTCCGGACAGGCAGCAACTAATGAAAAACTGTTTTTT. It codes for CASSSGQAATNEKLFF.

CDR3 DNA: TGTGCCAGCGAATCTTCCGGACAGGGAAAAAACATTCAGTACTTC. Amino acid sequence: CASESSGQGKNIQYF. The chain recombines TRBV28 with TRBJ2-4, with TRBD1 identical over 8 bases. CDR3 length equals 15 residues. Germline V gene sequence: CDR1 MDHEN, CDR2 SYDVKM. Germline trimming cut 8 bases from V and 4 bases from J; bases unmatched to any gene: 10.

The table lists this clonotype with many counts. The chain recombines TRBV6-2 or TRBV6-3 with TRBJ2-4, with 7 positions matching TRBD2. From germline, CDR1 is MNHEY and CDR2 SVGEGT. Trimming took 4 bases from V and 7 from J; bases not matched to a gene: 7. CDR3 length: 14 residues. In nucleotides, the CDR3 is TGTGCCAGCAGTTTTCAGGGAGGGCCGAACATTCAGTACTTC. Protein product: CASSFQGGPNIQYF.

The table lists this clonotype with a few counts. DNA for the CDR3: TGTGCCAGCAGCGTAGATCAGGGGTACACTGAAGCTTTCTTT. Translated: CASSVDQGYTEAFF. The V and J genes are TRBV9 and TRBJ1-1, with D possibly being TRBD1 (6 bases). Trimming left V 0 bases short and J 3 bases short, with 9 bases between. CDR1 SGDLS and CDR2 YYNGEE come from the germline V gene. This CDR3 has 14 residues.

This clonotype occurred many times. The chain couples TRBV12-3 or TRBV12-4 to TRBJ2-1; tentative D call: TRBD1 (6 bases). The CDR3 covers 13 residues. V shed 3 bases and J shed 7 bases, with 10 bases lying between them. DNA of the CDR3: TGTGCCAGCAGTTTCGGACAGATGAATGAGCAGTTCTTC. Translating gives CASSFGQMNEQFF.

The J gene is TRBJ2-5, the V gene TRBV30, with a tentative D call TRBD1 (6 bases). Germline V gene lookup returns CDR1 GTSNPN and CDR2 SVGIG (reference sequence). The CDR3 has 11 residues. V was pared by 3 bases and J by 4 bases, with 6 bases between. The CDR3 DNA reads TGTGCCTGGAGACAGGGAGAGACCCAGTACTTC. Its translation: CAWRQGETQYF.

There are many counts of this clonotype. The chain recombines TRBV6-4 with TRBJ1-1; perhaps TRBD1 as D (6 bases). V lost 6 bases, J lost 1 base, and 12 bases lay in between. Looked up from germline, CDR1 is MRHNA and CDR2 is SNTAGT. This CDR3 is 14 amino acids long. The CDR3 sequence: CASRQQGGNTEAFF. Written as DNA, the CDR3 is TGTGCCAGCAGACAACAGGGAGGGAACACTGAAGCTTTCTTT.

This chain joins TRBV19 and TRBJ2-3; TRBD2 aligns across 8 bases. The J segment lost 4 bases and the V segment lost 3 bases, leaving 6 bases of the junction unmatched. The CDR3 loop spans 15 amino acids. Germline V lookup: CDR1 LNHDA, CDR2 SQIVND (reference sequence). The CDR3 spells CASSIGTRNSDTQYF. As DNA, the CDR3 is TGTGCCAGTAGTATCGGGACTAGAAATTCAGATACGCAGTATTTT.

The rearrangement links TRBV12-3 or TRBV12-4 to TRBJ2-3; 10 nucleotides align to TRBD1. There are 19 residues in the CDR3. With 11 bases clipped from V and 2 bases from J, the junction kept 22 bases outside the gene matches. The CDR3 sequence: CAGNPSGTGVVLYTDTQYF. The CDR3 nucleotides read TGTGCCGGCAACCCTTCCGGGACAGGGGTCGTTTTATACACAGATACGCAGTATTTT.

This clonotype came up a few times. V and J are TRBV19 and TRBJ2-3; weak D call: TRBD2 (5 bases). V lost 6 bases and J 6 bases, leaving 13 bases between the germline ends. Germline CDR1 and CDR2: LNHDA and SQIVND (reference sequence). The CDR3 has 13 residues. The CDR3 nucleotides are TGTGCCAGTAGCCGGACTGAGAGTGATACGCAGTATTTT. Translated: CASSRTESDTQYF.

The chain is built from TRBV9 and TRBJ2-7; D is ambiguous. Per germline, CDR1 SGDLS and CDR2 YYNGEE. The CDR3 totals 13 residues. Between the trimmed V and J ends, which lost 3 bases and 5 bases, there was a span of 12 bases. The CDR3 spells CASSGKDHHEQYF. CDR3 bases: TGTGCCAGCAGCGGTAAGGACCACCACGAGCAGTACTTC.

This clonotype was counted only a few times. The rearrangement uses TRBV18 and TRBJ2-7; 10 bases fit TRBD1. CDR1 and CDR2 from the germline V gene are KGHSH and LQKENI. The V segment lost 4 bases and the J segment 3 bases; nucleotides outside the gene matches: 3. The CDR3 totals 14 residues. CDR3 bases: TGTGCCAGCTCACACGGGACAGGGGTCTACGAGCAGTACTTC. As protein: CASSHGTGVYEQYF.

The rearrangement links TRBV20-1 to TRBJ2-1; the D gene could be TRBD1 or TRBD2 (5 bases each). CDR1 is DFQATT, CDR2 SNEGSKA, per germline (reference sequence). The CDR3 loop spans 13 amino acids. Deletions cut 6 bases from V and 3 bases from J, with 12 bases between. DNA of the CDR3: TGCAGTGCCCGAGCGGACAACTACAATGAGCAGTTCTTC. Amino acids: CSARADNYNEQFF.

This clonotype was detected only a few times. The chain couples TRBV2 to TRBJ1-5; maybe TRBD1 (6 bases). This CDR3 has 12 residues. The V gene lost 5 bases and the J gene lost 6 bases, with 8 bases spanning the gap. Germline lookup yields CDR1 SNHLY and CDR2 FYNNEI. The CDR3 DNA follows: TGTGCCAGCAGTACACAGGGTCAGCCCCAGCATTTT. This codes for CASSTQGQPQHF.